The present T cell receptor (beta chain) was sequenced within a study of STAT5B mutations in CD4+ large granular lymphocyte leukemia (dated by TCRdb to the early 2020s). Regarding the complete study: Among the healthy controls, the CDR3 'QG' motif was associated with a particular HLA allele. The study compared the TCRbeta repertoires of patients with CD4+ T-cell large granular lymphocyte leukemia against the TCRbeta repertoires of healthy blood donors. Flow cytometry performed on FACSCanto II or FACSVerse showed that the purified fractions had more than 95% purity among lymphocytes.

To note about this clone: The target of this receptor is not known. Per-nucleotide qualities are absent, and no much larger clonotype sits a single base away.

Trimming removed 1 base from V and 4 bases from J, leaving 14 bases between the germline ends. The germline V gene specifies MGHRA as CDR1 and YSYEKL as CDR2. The CDR3 numbers 16 residues from cysteine through phenylalanine. Of the read, only the CDR3 DNA is kept; its 48 bases are in frame from base 1. The full study reports these points: Enrichment of TRBV06-family usage was observed among the top patient clones (8/27) relative to healthy controls (2/35). Main leukemic clonotypes were private to each patient, although 20% to 25% of the main leukemic clonotypes were found at low frequency in the non-leukemic repertoires of other patients. The data were not HLA-matched, and the higher clonality in CD4+ T-LGLL than in CD8+ T-LGLL could be due to the relatively small sample size. Greater clonality appeared to be present in CD4-sorted patient repertoires than in healthy CD4+ repertoires, and the difference was retained after the putative leukemic clones were removed.

The healthy controls were fewer than 45 blood donors, and the buffy coats of these donors were supplied by the Finnish Red Cross blood service. All TCR-sequenced material derived from peripheral blood: patient blood samples and healthy donor buffy coats. Peripheral blood mononuclear cells were isolated by Ficoll-Hypaque gradient centrifugation. CD4+ cells were magnetically purified from the buffy coats of healthy controls. The Gentra Puregene Cell and Tissue kit was used for genomic DNA extraction, and quantification was performed on a Qubit 2.0 fluorometer. TCRbeta rearrangements were sequenced from genomic DNA using the immunoSEQ assay at survey resolution. The paper's data handling went like this. In the TCR sequencing data, the lowest productive clonotype frequency that could be detected was 2.59 x 10-5. Only productive TCRbeta rearrangements, meaning sequences that were complete and in-frame, were kept for the analyses. Simpson clonality, calculated in the immunoSEQ Analyzer version 3.0, was used as the measure of sample clonality. Clones were grouped by frequency into very rare, small, medium, large (1-20%) or hyperexpanded (>20%) categories. Generation probabilities were estimated with OLGA 1.2.3, V-gene circos plots were generated with VDJtools, specificities were searched for in VDJdb, and CDR3 motifs were identified with GLIPH. TCRdb stores this immuneACCESS table with in-frame sequences only. Part of the clones is absent; in the studies checked, under half of the shortfall reflects unresolved V genes, and no reason is known for the rest. V and J calls and clone size are given by that table; D and trimming were obtained from the DNA. The sample table contains tens of thousands of clones; only one count was recorded for about three quarters of them. Jointly, the top ten make up more than 0.85% of the sample.

In this chain, TRBV4-1 is recombined with TRBJ1-5; a tentative D match to TRBD1 spans 5 bases. The sequence derives from a human donor in good health. Sequenced material: CD4+ T cells from blood buffy coats. The sequenced DNA: TGCGCCAGCAGCCAAGCACCCTGGCGGGGGAATCAGCCCCAGCATTTT. Its amino acids are CASSQAPWRGNQPQHF.